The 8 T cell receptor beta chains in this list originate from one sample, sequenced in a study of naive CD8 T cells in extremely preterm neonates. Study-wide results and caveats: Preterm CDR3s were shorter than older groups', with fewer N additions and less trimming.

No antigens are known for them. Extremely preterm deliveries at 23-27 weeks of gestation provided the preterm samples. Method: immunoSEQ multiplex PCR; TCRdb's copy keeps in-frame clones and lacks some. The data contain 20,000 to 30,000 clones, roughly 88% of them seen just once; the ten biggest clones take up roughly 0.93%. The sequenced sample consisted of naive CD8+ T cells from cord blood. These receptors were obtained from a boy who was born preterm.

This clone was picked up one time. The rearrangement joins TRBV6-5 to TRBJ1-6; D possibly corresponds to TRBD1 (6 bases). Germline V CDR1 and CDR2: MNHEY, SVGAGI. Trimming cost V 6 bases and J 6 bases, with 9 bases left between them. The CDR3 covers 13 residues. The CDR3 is CASSGQFNSPLHF. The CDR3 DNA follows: TGTGCCAGCAGCGGACAGTTTAATTCACCCCTCCACTTT.

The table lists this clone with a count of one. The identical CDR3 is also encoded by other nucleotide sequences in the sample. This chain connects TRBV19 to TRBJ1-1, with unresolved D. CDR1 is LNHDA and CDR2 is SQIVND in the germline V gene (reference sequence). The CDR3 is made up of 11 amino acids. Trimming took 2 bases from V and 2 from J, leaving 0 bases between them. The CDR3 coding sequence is TGTGCCAGTAGTATAAACACTGAAGCTTTCTTT. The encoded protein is CASSINTEAFF.

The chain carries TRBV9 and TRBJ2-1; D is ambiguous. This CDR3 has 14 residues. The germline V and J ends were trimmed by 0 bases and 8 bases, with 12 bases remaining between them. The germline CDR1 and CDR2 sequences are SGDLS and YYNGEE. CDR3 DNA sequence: TGTGCCAGCAGCGTAGGTCGGCGGTCCGATGAGCAGTTCTTC. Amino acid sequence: CASSVGRRSDEQFF.

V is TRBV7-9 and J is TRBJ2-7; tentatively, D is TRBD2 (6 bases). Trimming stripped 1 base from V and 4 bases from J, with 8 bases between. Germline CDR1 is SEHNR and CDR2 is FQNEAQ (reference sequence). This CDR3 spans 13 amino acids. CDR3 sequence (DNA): TGTGCCAGCAGCTTAGGACTAGTTTACGAGCAGTACTTC. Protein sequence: CASSLGLVYEQYF.

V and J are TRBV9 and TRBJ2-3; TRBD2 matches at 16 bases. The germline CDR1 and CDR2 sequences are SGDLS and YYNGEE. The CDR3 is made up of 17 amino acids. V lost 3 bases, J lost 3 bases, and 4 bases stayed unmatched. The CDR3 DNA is TGTGCCAGCAGCGATGGGACTAGCGGGGGGGCAACAGATACGCAGTATTTT. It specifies CASSDGTSGGATDTQYF.

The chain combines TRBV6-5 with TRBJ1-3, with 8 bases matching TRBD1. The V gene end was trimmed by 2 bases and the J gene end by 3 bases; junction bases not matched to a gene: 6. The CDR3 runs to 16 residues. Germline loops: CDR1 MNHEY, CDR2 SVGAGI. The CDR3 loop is CASSYPPGQGGNTIYF. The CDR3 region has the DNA TGTGCCAGCAGTTACCCTCCCGGACAGGGTGGAAACACCATATATTTT.

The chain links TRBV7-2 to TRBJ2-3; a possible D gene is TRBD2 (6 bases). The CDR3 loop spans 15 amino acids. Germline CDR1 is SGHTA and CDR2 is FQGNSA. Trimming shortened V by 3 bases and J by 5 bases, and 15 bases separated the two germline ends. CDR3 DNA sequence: TGTGCCAGCAGCTTGAAGGTACTAGCACAAGATACGCAGTATTTT. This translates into CASSLKVLAQDTQYF.

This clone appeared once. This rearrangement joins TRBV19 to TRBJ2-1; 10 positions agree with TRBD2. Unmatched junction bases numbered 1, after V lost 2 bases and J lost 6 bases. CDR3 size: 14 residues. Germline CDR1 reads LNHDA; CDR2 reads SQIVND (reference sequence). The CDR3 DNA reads TGTGCCAGTAGTATAAGCGGGGGGGCCAATGAGCAGTTCTTC. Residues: CASSISGGANEQFF.